This section outlines one T cell receptor (beta chain) sequence together with its context. These data come from a study of PD-L1 blockade in urothelial cancer. Study at large: Males with bladder-origin urothelial cancer constituted about 85% of the 29 patients. A median of approximately 140,000 T cells was found in the blood samples.

Metastatic or locally advanced urothelial carcinoma was present in the patients. TCR analog templates of synthetic origin were spiked into each PCR. Here immunoSEQ multiplex PCR was the method, and the copy in TCRdb shows in-frame clones only, minus some. The data show approximately 38,000 clones, about four fifths seen once. J gave up 4 bases and V 8 bases, and 6 bases lay outside the gene matches. Germline-derived CDR1 and CDR2 are MDHEN and SYDVKM. The CDR3 is made up of 14 amino acids. The chain employs TRBV28 and TRBJ2-2, with 8 positions matching TRBD2. The sequencing here drew on PBMCs, taken around atezolizumab (anti-PD-L1) treatment. The receptor was isolated from a man aged 55 to 70 with urothelial cancer. CDR3 region: CASVSGSGTGELFF. The CDR3 DNA sequence: TGTGCCAGCGTCAGCGGGAGCGGCACCGGGGAGCTGTTTTTT.